Presented here are 12 T cell receptor beta chains from one specimen sequenced in a study of post-analysis software for immune sequencing data. The study's findings and limits: Patients carried roughly 5 TRBV segments more frequently than controls did, and TRBV5-6, TRBV5-1 and TRBV20-1 were among them.

Unique molecular identifiers had been added to the TCR beta cDNA libraries. TCRdb reprocessed the PCR reads via MiXCR and lists one record per CDR3 protein. The sample consists of about 430,000 distinct CDR3 sequences, over 30% of them appearing once. These receptors are not linked to any known antigen. The sequenced material came from blood. The receptors here all came from a girl aged 2-10 years with multiple sclerosis.

This clonotype was counted only a few times. This sequence joins TRBV9 and TRBJ2-4, with D tentatively TRBD1 (6 bases). The CDR3 is made up of 14 amino acids. Germline values: CDR1 SGDLS, CDR2 YYNGEE. V gave up 0 bases and J gave up 9 bases, with 13 bases separating them. The CDR3 bases are TGTGCCAGCAGCGTAGCTACAGGGATGGGCATTCAGTACTTC. Protein: CASSVATGMGIQYF.

In its sample, this clonotype was seen a few times. This rearrangement joins TRBV20-1 to TRBJ2-3; TRBD2 aligns across 8 bases. The germline gives CDR1 DFQATT, CDR2 SNEGSKA (reference sequence). The CDR3 spans 14 residues. The trim removed 5 bases at V and 4 bases at J, leaving 8 bases unmatched. The DNA of the CDR3 is TGCAGTGCTCGGGGACTAGGGCACGCAGATACGCAGTATTTT. Its protein product is CSARGLGHADTQYF.

Of note for this clonotype: The junction shows a germline mismatch at one end, possibly a read error. This sequence joins TRBV29-1 and TRBJ2-1, with TRBD2 matching 7 bases. Per germline, CDR1 SQVTM and CDR2 ANQGSEA. This CDR3 spans 12 amino acids. In DNA, the CDR3 is TGCGGCGTGGGGGGGACTAACAATGAGCAGTTCTTC. Amino acid sequence: CGVGGTNNEQFF.

In this sample, this clonotype turned up a few times. This rearrangement joins TRBV20-1 to TRBJ2-7; unclear D gene. Trimming took 7 bases from V and 0 from J, leaving 7 bases between them. The CDR3 loop spans 11 amino acids. The germline V gene encodes CDR1 DFQATT and CDR2 SNEGSKA (reference sequence). CDR3: CSGTDSYEQYF. The CDR3 DNA sequence: TGCAGTGGCACGGACTCCTACGAGCAGTACTTC.

The table lists this clonotype with a few counts. The rearrangement joins TRBV11-1 to TRBJ2-1, with TRBD1 matching 7 bases. The CDR3 runs 15 residues. Trimming at V came to 5 bases and at J to 7 bases, leaving 11 bases not matched to a gene. Germline values: CDR1 SGHAT, CDR2 FQDESV (reference sequence). CDR3: CASSPRERGPNEQFF. CDR3 nucleotide sequence: TGTGCCAGCAGCCCGAGGGAAAGGGGGCCGAATGAGCAGTTCTTC.

The chain couples TRBV7-8 to TRBJ1-4; no clear D gene. The germline V gene encodes CDR1 SGHVS and CDR2 FQNEAQ. V lost 0 bases, J lost 5 bases, and 13 bases lay in between. This CDR3 is built from 16 residues. The CDR3 nucleotides are TGTGCCAGCAGCTTAGCGCAATGGACCAAAAATGAAAAACTGTTTTTT. Translated: CASSLAQWTKNEKLFF.

CDR3 DNA: TGTGCCAGCAGCCGTGGACAGACGGCCGAGCAGTACTTC. It translates to CASSRGQTAEQYF. The chain links TRBV12-3 or TRBV12-4 to TRBJ2-5, with D tentatively TRBD1 (6 bases). The J call may not be correct, given that the DNA end is closer to TRBJ2-7. CDR3 length: 13 amino acids.

The chain combines TRBV6-5 with TRBJ2-5; tentatively, D is TRBD1 (5 bases). Germline V gene sequence: CDR1 MNHEY, CDR2 SVGAGI. The CDR3 is made up of 14 amino acids. Trimming cost V 6 bases and J 0 bases, with 11 bases left between them. The CDR3 loop reads CASRKYRHQETQYF. DNA for the CDR3: TGTGCCAGCAGAAAATACAGGCACCAAGAGACCCAGTACTTC.

This chain uses TRBV2 with TRBJ2-7, with 10 nucleotides matching TRBD1. V lost 0 bases and J lost 4; bases outside the gene matches: 12. Germline CDR1 reads SNHLY; CDR2 reads FYNNEI. The CDR3 runs 18 residues. CDR3 in amino acids: CASSEAIFSGQGKYEQYF. CDR3 nucleotide sequence: TGTGCCAGCAGTGAAGCCATTTTCTCGGGACAGGGGAAATACGAGCAGTACTTC.

This chain links TRBV5-5 with TRBJ1-5; possible D gene TRBD1, 5 bases. V lost 4 bases to trimming and J lost 4 bases, with 18 bases between them. The CDR3 contains 16 residues. Germline lookup yields CDR1 SGHKS and CDR2 YYEKEE (reference sequence). This CDR3 is CASSPSWGVWNQPQHF. Here the CDR3 DNA reads TGTGCCAGCAGCCCCTCCTGGGGCGTCTGGAATCAGCCCCAGCATTTT. Filled out from reference TRBV5-5 and TRBJ1-5, the complete variable domain reads DAGVTQSPTHLIKTRGQQVTLRCSPISGHKSVSWYQQVLGQGPQFIFQYYEKEERGRGNFPDRFSARQFPNYSSELNVNALLLGDSALYLCASSPSWGVWNQPQHFGDGTRLSIL.

A few counts support this clonotype. The chain employs TRBV4-1 and TRBJ2-7; D call uncertain. CDR3 length: 16 residues. Germline loops: CDR1 MGHRA, CDR2 YSYEKL. V dropped 2 bases and J dropped 5 bases, with 19 bases sitting between them. This CDR3 reads CASSQRSSASLHEQYF. The CDR3 DNA reads TGCGCCAGCAGCCAAAGATCCTCGGCAAGCCTCCACGAGCAGTACTTC.

This clonotype was counted ten times or more. The chain carries TRBV27 and TRBJ2-7; unclear D gene. The V end lost 6 bases, the J end lost 0 bases, and 18 bases lay between the germline ends. The CDR3 is made up of 16 amino acids. CDR1 and CDR2 from the germline V gene are MNHEY and SMNVEV (reference sequence). The CDR3 DNA reads as TGTGCCAGCAGACCCACCTCGACCGGTAGCTCCTACGAGCAGTACTTC. This sequence encodes CASRPTSTGSSYEQYF.